The present T cell receptor beta chain was sequenced within a study of human T cells and chemical hapten exposure (dated by TCRdb to about 2021). Some background on the complete study: For sensitization, 2% DPC in acetone was applied to a 2 cm by 2 cm area of upper inner arm skin. Patients additionally received weekly therapeutic DPC doses to the scalp throughout the roughly 23-week study period. Patch testing on the upper back used Finn chambers containing 0.01% DPC, with scoring done after 6 days according to International Contact Dermatitis Research Group standards. Alopecia areata with under or over 50% scalp involvement, alopecia totalis and alopecia universalis were represented in the patient cohort, which was mostly female. The libraries were sequenced as a pool, and the TCR yield per sample differed mostly because of small variations in library volumes within the pool. Peripheral blood TCR repertoire changes were tracked in vivo in alopecia patients during primary and secondary sensitization to the hapten diphenylcyclopropenone (DPC). Patient blood was sampled pre-sensitization (week 0) and at 2, 6 and about 24 weeks after DPC sensitization. Roughly 30 alopecia patients gave blood for TCR sequencing at one to four time points (pre-sensitization, 2, 6 and 24 weeks). Summary of the overall study and its limitations: After repeated subsampling, changes were observed in the strength of the expansion versus patch-test correlation and in the threshold at which the correlation became significant. Significantly more large CDR3 similarity clusters were formed by expanded TCRs than by pre-sensitization or healthy control sets, consistent with antigen-driven responses. DPC sensitization did not change the number of TCRs with a frequency above 1 in 1000, and there was no evidence of changes in global repertoire structure. Alopecia, a presumed autoimmune disease, was present in all patients, so the immune response of the patients might differ from that of healthy individuals. Patch test score correlated positively with the number of PT1 expanded TCRs, reaching significance at thresholds 8, 16 and 32 but not at 4.

This clonotype came up many times. The antigen this receptor binds is unknown. No base-level quality is on record; no much larger clone is a single base apart. To prepare the library, RACE was applied. TCRdb lists the instrument as NextSeq 500. During library preparation, unique molecular identifiers were attached to individual cDNA molecules so that TCRs could be counted in a quantitative, reproducible way. For every blood RNA sample, sequencing covered both the TCR alpha and TCR beta chains. The source study handled its data this way. The median number of TCRs per sample was around 100,000, ranging from about 20,000 to 750,000. The Decombinator software suite was used to annotate the V, J and CDR3 of the TCR reads. For the PS versus PT1 abundance plots, all samples were subsampled to the same number of TCRs (28,000). TCRs were defined as expanded if absent before sensitization and observed at least eight times at the 2-week time point. TCRdb ran its own pipeline on the public reads, namely fastp trimming at Q25 and MiXCR clone calling, and kept in-frame beta chains. Here each entry gathers all rows of one CDR3 protein and keeps the most common genes and DNA. TCRdb, not the authors, supplied the V and J calls. The sample has about 98,000 distinct CDR3 sequences on record, 11% of them singletons. About 3% of the sample goes to the ten largest clones.

CDR1 and CDR2 were assigned from the germline V gene as MGHRA and YSYEKL. Its CDR3 holds 12 amino acids, cysteine through phenylalanine. Only the CDR3 portion is preserved as DNA: 36 bases, with reading frame beginning at the first base. V drops 4 bases and J drops 6 bases, leaving 9 bases in between. What the time point label conveys for this sample: pre-sensitization, week 0. Explained via the paper, the treatment or condition label denotes: therapeutic diphenylcyclopropenone sensitization with weekly scalp DPC. At every patch-test visit, the blood draw took place before the patch test was put on. Patients were eligible if aged 18 to 70, diagnosed with alopecia and judged suitable for DPC therapy, and pregnant patients were excluded. Total RNA was isolated from unfractionated whole blood collected in Tempus Blood RNA tubes.

The chain is assembled from TRBV4-1 and TRBJ1-2; TRBD1 could be the D gene, as 6 bases match. The origin of this receptor is a woman aged 55-69 years with alopecia areata. Some clones in this sample may be carry-over from other donors' samples. Here the sequenced sample was whole blood, taken in connection with sensitization to the hapten diphenylcyclopropenone (DPC). In nucleotides, the sequence is TGCGCCAGCAGCCCGACAGGAGATGGCTACACCTTC. It translates to CASSPTGDGYTF.